This TCR beta chain was sequenced during a study of OX40 agonist ivuxolimab in advanced cancers. Only in-frame clones appear in the TCRdb table, and some are missing; sequencing was by immunoSEQ multiplex PCR. The sample consists of about 37,000 clones, about 82% of them appearing once. Germline CDR1 LNHDA, CDR2 SQIVND (reference sequence). Unmatched junction bases numbered 2, after V lost 2 bases and J lost 0 bases. This CDR3 has 15 residues. This clone was seen a handful of times. The sequencing here drew on CD4+ or CD8+ T cells sorted from blood, taken in a trial of the OX40 agonist ivuxolimab. The J gene is TRBJ2-3, the V gene TRBV19; 7 bases agree with TRBD2. The sequence derives from an adult with an advanced solid tumor such as melanoma, head and neck, liver or kidney cancer. CDR3 in DNA: TGTGCCAGTAGTATACTAGCGGCTAGCACAGATACGCAGTATTTT. Translated, it gives CASSILAASTDTQYF.